Below, 22 T cell receptor beta chains from the same sample are listed, as sequenced in a study of shared clonotypes between healthy human individuals. The protocol was immunoSEQ multiplex PCR, while the TCRdb copy is restricted to in-frame clones and leaves out a portion. The top ten clones hold over 0.12% of a sample with 2,500,000 or so clones, approximately 94% of them seen once. Sequencing input: naive CD4+ T cells sorted from blood. The subset here: CD45RA+ positively selected. The receptors derive from a young man in good health.

This chain uses TRBV15 with TRBJ2-1; weak D call: TRBD2 (6 bases). CDR3 length equals 14 residues. Trimming shortened V by 5 bases and J by 4 bases, and 12 bases separated the two germline ends. CDR1 LNHNV and CDR2 YYDKDF come from the germline V gene (reference sequence). Written as DNA, the CDR3 is TGTGCCACCAGCCTGGGACTTCCGTACAATGAGCAGTTCTTC. Its protein product is CATSLGLPYNEQFF.

V is TRBV11-1 and J is TRBJ1-2; D might be TRBD1 (5 bases). Germline V gene data show CDR1 as SGHAT and CDR2 as FQDESV (reference sequence). Trimming left V 4 bases short and J 4 bases short, with 25 bases between. There are 18 residues in the CDR3. The CDR3 spells CASSSTEEIPGLSYGYTF. CDR3 sequence (DNA): TGTGCCAGCAGCTCTACAGAAGAAATTCCGGGACTCTCCTATGGCTACACCTTC.

The V call is TRBV2, the J call TRBJ2-3; 8 bases are shared with TRBD1. CDR1 is SNHLY and CDR2 is FYNNEI in the germline V gene. V gave up 6 bases and J gave up 2 bases; unmatched junction bases: 7. There are 15 residues in the CDR3. DNA for the CDR3: TGTGCCAGCAGCCTGGACAGGGTCCTCACAGATACGCAGTATTTT. Translated: CASSLDRVLTDTQYF.

This rearrangement joins TRBV2 to TRBJ2-1; TRBD1 agrees at 9 bases. There are 12 residues in the CDR3. The germline V gene has CDR1 SNHLY and CDR2 FYNNEI. Losses at the gene ends were 7 bases for V and 13 bases for J; bases not matched to a gene: 8. CDR3 protein: CASTGGQGYQFF. CDR3 in DNA: TGTGCCAGCACCGGGGGACAGGGTTATCAGTTCTTC.

The chain carries TRBV2 and TRBJ2-1; no clear D gene. The CDR3 spans 15 residues. Germline CDR1 SNHLY, CDR2 FYNNEI. Trimming removed 3 bases at V and 2 bases at J, with 11 bases between. The CDR3 DNA is TGTGCCAGCAGTGAGTGGAGAACGACCTACAATGAGCAGTTCTTC. The encoded protein is CASSEWRTTYNEQFF.

V and J are TRBV10-1 and TRBJ2-7; the D gene is possibly TRBD1 (5 bases). The CDR3 consists of 14 residues. Per the germline V gene, CDR1 is WNHNN and CDR2 is SYGVQD (reference sequence). The germline V and J ends were trimmed by 5 bases and 7 bases, with 18 bases remaining between them. The CDR3 region is CASSKAVGKGEQYF. The CDR3, as DNA: TGCGCCAGCAGTAAGGCTGTGGGAAAGGGGGAGCAGTACTTC.

The chain employs TRBV6-9 and TRBJ2-5, with a tentative D call TRBD2 (6 bases). V was trimmed by 3 bases and J by 2 bases, leaving 10 bases between them. Germline assignment: CDR1 MNHGY and CDR2 SVAAGI. The length of the CDR3 is 14 residues. The CDR3 reads CASSYGTSQETQYF. In DNA, the CDR3 is TGTGCCAGCAGTTACGGGACTTCTCAAGAGACCCAGTACTTC.

The chain joins TRBV29-1 to TRBJ2-1, with 16 bases fitting TRBD2. The CDR3 has 14 amino acids. V trimming: 5 bases; J trimming: 15 bases; junction bases outside the gene matches: 10. CDR1 and CDR2 from the germline V gene are SQVTM and ANQGSEA. The CDR3 region is CSVSKGLAGGPGFF. As DNA, the CDR3 is TGCAGCGTTTCAAAGGGACTAGCGGGAGGGCCGGGGTTCTTC.

The chain couples TRBV28 to TRBJ1-5, with D maybe TRBD1 (5 bases). This CDR3 has 15 residues. Per the germline V gene, CDR1 is MDHEN and CDR2 is SYDVKM. V gave up 5 bases and J gave up 0 bases, with 11 bases separating them. This chain's CDR3 is CASSPGGASNQPQHF. Written as DNA, the CDR3 is TGTGCCAGCAGTCCCGGAGGGGCTAGCAATCAGCCCCAGCATTTT. The full variable domain, rest sourced from reference TRBV28 and TRBJ1-5, is DVKVTQSSRYLVKRTGEKVFLECVQDMDHENMFWYRQDPGLGLRLIYFSYDVKMKEKGDIPEGYSVSREKKERFSLILESASTNQTSMYLCASSPGGASNQPQHFGDGTRLSIL.

The chain uses TRBV19 and TRBJ2-7; 8 bases agree with TRBD1. V lost 2 bases to trimming and J lost 1 base; unmatched junction nucleotides: 4. There are 15 residues in the CDR3. CDR1 is LNHDA, CDR2 SQIVND, per germline (reference sequence). The CDR3 region is CASSIKWDRSYEQYF. DNA for the CDR3: TGTGCCAGTAGTATAAAGTGGGACAGGTCCTACGAGCAGTACTTC. Variable domain in full (rest from reference TRBV19 and TRBJ2-7): DGGITQSPKYLFRKEGQNVTLSCEQNLNHDAMYWYRQDPGQGLRLIYYSQIVNDFQKGDIAEGYSVSREKKESFPLTVTSAQKNPTAFYLCASSIKWDRSYEQYFGPGTRLTVT.

This chain joins TRBV28 and TRBJ1-4, with no clear D. Germline assignment: CDR1 MDHEN and CDR2 SYDVKM. CDR3 length: 13 residues. V gave up 6 bases and J gave up 4 bases, with 9 bases separating them. CDR3 protein: CASRRPVNEKLFF. The CDR3 coding sequence is TGTGCCAGCAGAAGACCGGTTAATGAAAAACTGTTTTTT.

This clone has only a few counts. The CDR3 sequence: CASSPVESREKLFF. Written as DNA, the CDR3 is TGTGCCAGCTCACCGGTCGAAAGTCGGGAAAAACTGTTTTTT. The gene calls are TRBV18 and TRBJ1-4; D ambiguous. Germline CDR1 KGHSH, CDR2 LQKENI. V dropped 3 bases and J dropped 8 bases, with 13 bases sitting between them. The CDR3 has 14 amino acids.

The chain couples TRBV2 to TRBJ1-1; D may be TRBD1 (5 bases). CDR1 is SNHLY and CDR2 is FYNNEI in the germline V gene. V was cut by 8 bases and J by 1 base, with 11 bases left in between. The CDR3 extends over 13 amino acids. The CDR3 loop reads CASQGDGNTEAFF. DNA for the CDR3: TGTGCCAGCCAGGGAGACGGGAACACTGAAGCTTTCTTT.

The chain uses TRBV15 and TRBJ2-7; D not certain. Trimming removed 3 bases from V and 6 bases from J, with 12 bases in between. Germline V gene lookup returns CDR1 LNHNV and CDR2 YYDKDF (reference sequence). This CDR3 has 13 residues. The CDR3 sequence: CATSRAFFGEQYF. The CDR3 nucleotides are TGTGCCACCAGCAGGGCCTTCTTCGGCGAGCAGTACTTC. The full variable domain, in which reference TRBV15 and TRBJ2-7 provide the parts outside the CDR3, is DAMVIQNPRYQVTQFGKPVTLSCSQTLNHNVMYWYQQKSSQAPKLLFHYYDKDFNNEADTPDNFQSRRPNTSFCFLDIRSPGLGDTAMYLCATSRAFFGEQYFGPGTRLTVT.

This clone was counted a single time. The chain has TRBV5-1 and TRBJ2-3; tentative D call: TRBD1 (6 bases). The V end was cut by 1 base, the J end by 6 bases, with 12 bases between. The germline gives CDR1 SGHRS, CDR2 YFSETQ. The CDR3 spans 14 residues. The CDR3 DNA sequence: TGCGCCAGCAGCTTGTTTCCAGGGGCCGATACGCAGTATTTT. Its protein product is CASSLFPGADTQYF.

The rearrangement joins TRBV10-3 to TRBJ2-7, with 13 bases that match TRBD2. CDR3 length: 16 amino acids. Trimming removed 1 base from V and 6 bases from J; junction bases left unmatched: 6. Germline-derived CDR1 and CDR2 are ENHRY and SYGVKD. Here the CDR3 DNA reads TGTGCCATCAGTGAGTATGTGACTAGCGGGGGGAGCGAGCAGTACTTC. The encoded protein is CAISEYVTSGGSEQYF.

Concerning this clone: Other DNA sequences in the sample encode the same CDR3. The V gene is TRBV2, the J gene TRBJ2-1; no firm D call. The germline V and J ends were trimmed by 4 bases and 10 bases, with 5 bases remaining between them. CDR3 length: 10 residues. Germline assignment: CDR1 SNHLY and CDR2 FYNNEI. The CDR3 sequence is CASSVREQFF. The CDR3 nucleotides read TGTGCCAGCAGTGTGCGGGAGCAGTTCTTC.

As concerns this clone: This specimen includes other DNA sequences encoding the same CDR3. This rearrangement joins TRBV6-4 to TRBJ1-1, with D possibly TRBD1 on 6 matching bases. V lost 4 bases and J 2 bases, leaving 8 bases between the germline ends. The CDR3 is 13 residues long. Germline V lookup: CDR1 MRHNA, CDR2 SNTAGT. Here the CDR3 reads CASSADRNTEAFF. The CDR3 nucleotides are TGTGCCAGCAGTGCGGACAGAAACACTGAAGCTTTCTTT.

This clone was seen a handful of times. This sample also contains other DNA sequences that code for the same CDR3. This chain links TRBV7-2 with TRBJ2-3, with D unclear. In germline, CDR1 is SGHTA, CDR2 FQGNSA. The CDR3 runs to 12 residues. V was pared by 4 bases and J by 2 bases, with 4 bases between. The CDR3 spells CASSSYTDTQYF. DNA for the CDR3: TGTGCCAGCAGCTCGTACACAGATACGCAGTATTTT.

With regard to this clone: This specimen includes other DNA sequences encoding the same CDR3. V usage is TRBV6-5 and J usage is TRBJ1-1, with unresolved D. Trimming stripped 2 bases from V and 2 bases from J, with 6 bases between. Germline assignment: CDR1 MNHEY and CDR2 SVGAGI. This CDR3 comprises 13 residues. The CDR3 DNA sequence: TGTGCCAGCAGTTACAAGGGAAACACTGAAGCTTTCTTT. Encoded protein: CASSYKGNTEAFF.

The V call is TRBV6-5, the J call TRBJ1-1; D might be TRBD1 (6 bases). The germline V and J ends were trimmed by 5 bases and 9 bases, with 13 bases remaining between them. Germline V lookup: CDR1 MNHEY, CDR2 SVGAGI. The CDR3 length is 12 residues. The CDR3 here is CASSQGGGKAFF. CDR3 coding DNA: TGTGCCAGCAGTCAAGGGGGGGGGAAAGCTTTCTTT.

The chain employs TRBV7-6 and TRBJ2-7; D call uncertain. Germline loops: CDR1 SGHVS, CDR2 FNYEAQ. The V end lost 3 bases, the J end lost 5 bases, and 17 bases lay between the germline ends. This CDR3 region has 15 residues. In DNA, the CDR3 is TGTGCCAGCAGCTTTGAGCCGAGACCCGGCCACGAGCAGTACTTC. Translated, it gives CASSFEPRPGHEQYF.